This T cell receptor (beta chain) originates from a study of OX40 agonist ivuxolimab in advanced cancers. Overall study context: Eligibility rules accepted prior anti-PD-1, anti-PD-L1 or anti-CTLA-4 therapy, and around 38% had some.

Study-wide results and caveats: Among the lowest levels of clonal expansion were found in partial responders at 0.1-3.0 mg/kg. CD4+ and CD8+ blood T cells expanded clonally by week 6 at 0.1 to 3.0 mg/kg.

Patients had blood sampled at baseline and again on cycle 4 day 1 and cycle 7 day 1. About this clone: Antigen specificity is unknown.

Libraries were prepared by immunoSEQ multiplex PCR; TCRdb keeps only in-frame clonotypes and omits some of them. The table shows 77,000 or so clones, with more than 80% occurring only once. V was clipped by 2 bases and J by 1 base; unmatched bases: 9. CDR3 size: 17 residues. Germline CDR1 reads SGHTA; CDR2 reads FQGNSA. This sequence joins TRBV7-2 and TRBJ2-7, with 9 bases lining up with TRBD2. The source was CD4+ or CD8+ T cells sorted from blood, collected in a trial of the OX40 agonist ivuxolimab. The sequence was obtained from an adult with an advanced solid tumor such as melanoma, head and neck, liver or kidney cancer. The CDR3, as DNA: TGTGCCAGCAGCTTAAGGCGGGGGGGCATAGGGTCCTACGAGCAGTACTTC. It encodes CASSLRRGGIGSYEQYF.